What follows is one T cell receptor (beta chain) and its context. Antigen specificity is unknown. Sequenced by immunoSEQ multiplex PCR; TCRdb stores in-frame clones only, minus some. This table holds 70,000 to 90,000 clones, roughly 91% found once. V lost 5 bases and J lost 7; bases outside the gene matches: 8. Germline V gene sequence: CDR1 SGHRS, CDR2 YFSETQ. The CDR3 is 14 residues long. This record belongs to a study of a mutant IDH1 vaccine in newly diagnosed glioma. Study-wide context: Across weeks 1, 3, 5, 7, 11, 15, 19 and 23, patients received a vaccination each time, eight in all. Once 4-6 weeks had passed after radiotherapy alone, vaccination started, or it started with temozolomide cycles. Prior therapy was radiotherapy, temozolomide, or both; most received both.

This sample's time point: week 5, during vaccination. Topical imiquimod accompanied each vaccine dose, which consisted of 300 ug of mutant IDH1 20-mer peptide. The J gene is TRBJ1-5, the V gene TRBV5-1; 8 positions match TRBD1. The receptor was isolated from a woman aged 50 to 60 with glioma. The sequences come from PBMCs, collected from a glioma patient whose treatment included an IDH1 peptide vaccine. CDR3 in amino acids: CASSYDRGGQPQHF. The DNA for the CDR3 is TGCGCCAGCAGTTATGACAGGGGCGGGCAGCCCCAGCATTTT.